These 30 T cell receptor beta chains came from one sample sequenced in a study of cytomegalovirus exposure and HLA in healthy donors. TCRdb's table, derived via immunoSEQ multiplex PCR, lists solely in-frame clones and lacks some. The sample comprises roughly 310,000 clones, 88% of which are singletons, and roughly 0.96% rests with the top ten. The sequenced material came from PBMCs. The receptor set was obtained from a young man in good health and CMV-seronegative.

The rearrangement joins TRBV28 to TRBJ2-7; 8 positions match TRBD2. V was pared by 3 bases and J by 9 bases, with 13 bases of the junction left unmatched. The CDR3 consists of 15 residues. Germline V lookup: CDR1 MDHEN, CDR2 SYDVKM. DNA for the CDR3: TGTGCCAGCAGTTTTGTGCTAGCGGGCGGCCGTGGGCAGTACTTC. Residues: CASSFVLAGGRGQYF.

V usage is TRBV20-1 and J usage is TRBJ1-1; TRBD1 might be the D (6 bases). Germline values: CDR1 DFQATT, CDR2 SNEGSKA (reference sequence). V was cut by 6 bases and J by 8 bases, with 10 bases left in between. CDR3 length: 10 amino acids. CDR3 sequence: CSAGQKEAFF. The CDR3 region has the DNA TGCAGTGCCGGACAGAAAGAAGCTTTCTTT.

In DNA, the CDR3 is TGTGCCAGCAGCTTAGCGACTGAGCAGTTCTTC. This codes for CASSLATEQFF. The chain links TRBV6-5 to TRBJ2-1; possibly TRBD2 for D (5 bases). This CDR3 has 11 residues. Germline V gene lookup returns CDR1 MNHEY and CDR2 SVGAGI. V was trimmed by 6 bases and J by 9 bases, leaving 9 bases between them.

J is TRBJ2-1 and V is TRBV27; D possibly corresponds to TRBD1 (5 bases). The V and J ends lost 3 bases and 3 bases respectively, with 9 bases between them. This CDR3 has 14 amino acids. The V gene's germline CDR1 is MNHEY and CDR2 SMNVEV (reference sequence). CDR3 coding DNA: TGTGCCAGCAGTTTGGGCAGGGACTACAATGAGCAGTTCTTC. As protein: CASSLGRDYNEQFF.

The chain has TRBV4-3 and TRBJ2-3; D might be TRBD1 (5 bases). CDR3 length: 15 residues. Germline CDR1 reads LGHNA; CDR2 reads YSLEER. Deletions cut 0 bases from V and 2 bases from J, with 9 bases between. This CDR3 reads CASSQEQVSTDTQYF. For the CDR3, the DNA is TGCGCCAGCAGCCAAGAACAGGTTTCCACAGATACGCAGTATTTT.

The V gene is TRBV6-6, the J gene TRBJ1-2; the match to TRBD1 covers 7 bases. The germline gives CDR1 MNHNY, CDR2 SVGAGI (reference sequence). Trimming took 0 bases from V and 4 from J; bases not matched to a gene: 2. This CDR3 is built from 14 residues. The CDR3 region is CASSYSGQSYGYTF. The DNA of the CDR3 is TGTGCCAGCAGTTACTCGGGACAGAGCTATGGCTACACCTTC.

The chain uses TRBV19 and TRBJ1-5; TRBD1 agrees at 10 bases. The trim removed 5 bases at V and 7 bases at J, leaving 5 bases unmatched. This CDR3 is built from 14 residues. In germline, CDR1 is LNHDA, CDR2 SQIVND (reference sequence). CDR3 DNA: TGTGCCAGTAGTCCCCAGACAGGGGGCCAGCCCCAGCATTTT. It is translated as CASSPQTGGQPQHF.

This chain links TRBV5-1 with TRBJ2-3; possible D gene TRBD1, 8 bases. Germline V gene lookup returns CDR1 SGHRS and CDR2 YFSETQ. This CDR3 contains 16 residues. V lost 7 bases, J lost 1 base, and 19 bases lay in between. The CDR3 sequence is CASATGRGQGTDTQYF. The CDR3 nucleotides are TGCGCCAGCGCTACGGGGAGGGGACAGGGCACAGATACGCAGTATTTT.

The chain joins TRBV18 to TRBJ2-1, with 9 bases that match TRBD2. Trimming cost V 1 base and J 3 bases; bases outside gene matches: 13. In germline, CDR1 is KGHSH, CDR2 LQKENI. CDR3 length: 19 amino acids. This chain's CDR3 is CASSPRPPGGSGGYNEQFF. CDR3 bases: TGTGCCAGCTCACCACGCCCCCCGGGGGGTAGCGGGGGCTACAATGAGCAGTTCTTC.

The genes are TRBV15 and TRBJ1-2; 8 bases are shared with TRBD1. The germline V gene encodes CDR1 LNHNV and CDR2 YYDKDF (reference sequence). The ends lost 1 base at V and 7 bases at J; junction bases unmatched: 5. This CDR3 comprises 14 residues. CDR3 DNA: TGTGCCACCAGCAGAGTTACAGGGGGGTCTGGCTACACCTTC. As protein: CATSRVTGGSGYTF.

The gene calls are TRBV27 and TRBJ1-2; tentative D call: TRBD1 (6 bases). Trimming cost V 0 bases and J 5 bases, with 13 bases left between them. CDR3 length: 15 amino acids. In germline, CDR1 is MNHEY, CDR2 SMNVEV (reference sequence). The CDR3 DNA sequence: TGTGCCAGCAGTTTATCCCCCAGGGGCCGATATGGCTACACCTTC. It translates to CASSLSPRGRYGYTF.

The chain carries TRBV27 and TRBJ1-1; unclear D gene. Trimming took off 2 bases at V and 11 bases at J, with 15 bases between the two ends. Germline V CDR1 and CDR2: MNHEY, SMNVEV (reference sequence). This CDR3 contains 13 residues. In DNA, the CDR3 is TGTGCCAGCAGTTTAATTAGTGGGTCGGAGGCTTTCTTT. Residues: CASSLISGSEAFF.

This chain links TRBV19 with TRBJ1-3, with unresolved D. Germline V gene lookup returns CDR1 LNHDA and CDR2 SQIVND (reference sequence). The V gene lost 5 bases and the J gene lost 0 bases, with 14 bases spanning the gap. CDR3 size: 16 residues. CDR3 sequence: CASSSPRGLSGNTIYF. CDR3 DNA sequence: TGTGCCAGTAGTTCCCCGCGCGGGCTCTCTGGAAACACCATATATTTT.

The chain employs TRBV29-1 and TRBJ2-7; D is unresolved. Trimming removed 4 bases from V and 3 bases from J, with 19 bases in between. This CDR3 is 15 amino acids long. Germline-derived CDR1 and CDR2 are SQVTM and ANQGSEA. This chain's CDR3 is CSVALLWQADYEQYF. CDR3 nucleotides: TGCAGCGTTGCGCTTCTTTGGCAGGCAGACTACGAGCAGTACTTC.

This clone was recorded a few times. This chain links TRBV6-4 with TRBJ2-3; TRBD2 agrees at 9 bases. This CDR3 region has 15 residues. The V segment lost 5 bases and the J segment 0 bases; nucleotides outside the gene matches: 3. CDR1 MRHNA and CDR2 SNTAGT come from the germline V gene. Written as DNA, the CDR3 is TGTGCCAGCAGTCTACTAGCGGGCAGCACAGATACGCAGTATTTT. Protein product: CASSLLAGSTDTQYF.

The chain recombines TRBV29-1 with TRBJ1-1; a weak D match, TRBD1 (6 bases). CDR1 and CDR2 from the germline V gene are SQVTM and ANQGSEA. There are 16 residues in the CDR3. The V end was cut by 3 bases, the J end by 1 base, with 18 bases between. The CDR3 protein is CSVEVLLRGGNTEAFF. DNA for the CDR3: TGCAGCGTTGAGGTACTCCTCAGAGGGGGGAACACTGAAGCTTTCTTT.

Written as DNA, the CDR3 is TGTGCCAGCAGCCCGCCGACGAGAGGGGGCACTGAAGCTTTCTTT. Translating gives CASSPPTRGGTEAFF. The chain combines TRBV7-2 with TRBJ1-1; the D gene is possibly TRBD1 (6 bases). CDR1 is SGHTA and CDR2 is FQGNSA in the germline V gene. V gave up 5 bases and J gave up 4 bases, with 17 bases separating them. The CDR3 is 15 residues long.

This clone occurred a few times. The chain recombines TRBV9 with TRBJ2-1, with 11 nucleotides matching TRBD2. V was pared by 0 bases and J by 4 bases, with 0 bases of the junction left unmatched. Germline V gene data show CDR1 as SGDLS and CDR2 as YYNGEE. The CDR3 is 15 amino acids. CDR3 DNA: TGTGCCAGCAGCGTAGGACTAGCGGGGTACAATGAGCAGTTCTTC. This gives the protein CASSVGLAGYNEQFF.

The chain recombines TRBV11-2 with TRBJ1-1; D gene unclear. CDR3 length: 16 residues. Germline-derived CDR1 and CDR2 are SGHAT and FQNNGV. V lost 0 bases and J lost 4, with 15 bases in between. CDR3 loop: CASSLEIGQFGTEAFF. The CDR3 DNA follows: TGTGCCAGCAGCTTAGAGATCGGTCAATTTGGCACTGAAGCTTTCTTT.

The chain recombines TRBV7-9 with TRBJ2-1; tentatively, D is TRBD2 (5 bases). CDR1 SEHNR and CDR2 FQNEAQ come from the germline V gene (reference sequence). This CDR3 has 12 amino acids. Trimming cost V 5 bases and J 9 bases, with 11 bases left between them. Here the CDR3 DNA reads TGTGCCAGCAGCCCCGGGAAGGGTGAGCAGTTCTTC. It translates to CASSPGKGEQFF.

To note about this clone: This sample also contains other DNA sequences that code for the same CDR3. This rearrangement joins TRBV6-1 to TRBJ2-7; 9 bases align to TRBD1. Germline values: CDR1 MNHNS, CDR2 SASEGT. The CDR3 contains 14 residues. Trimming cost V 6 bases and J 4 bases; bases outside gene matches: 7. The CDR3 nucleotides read TGTGCCAGCAGCCCGGGACAGGGAGGGTACGAGCAGTACTTC. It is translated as CASSPGQGGYEQYF.

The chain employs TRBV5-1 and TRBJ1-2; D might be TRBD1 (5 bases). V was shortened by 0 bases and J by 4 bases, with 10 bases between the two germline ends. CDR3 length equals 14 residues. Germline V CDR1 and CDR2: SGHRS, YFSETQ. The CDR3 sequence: CASSLGTGIYGYTF. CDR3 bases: TGCGCCAGCAGCTTGGGCACAGGAATCTATGGCTACACCTTC.

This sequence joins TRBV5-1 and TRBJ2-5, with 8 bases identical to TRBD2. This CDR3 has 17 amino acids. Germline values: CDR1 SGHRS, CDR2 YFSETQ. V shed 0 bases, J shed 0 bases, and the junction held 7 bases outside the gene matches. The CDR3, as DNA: TGCGCCAGCAGCTTGGCCGGTATAGCGGGGTACCAAGAGACCCAGTACTTC. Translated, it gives CASSLAGIAGYQETQYF.

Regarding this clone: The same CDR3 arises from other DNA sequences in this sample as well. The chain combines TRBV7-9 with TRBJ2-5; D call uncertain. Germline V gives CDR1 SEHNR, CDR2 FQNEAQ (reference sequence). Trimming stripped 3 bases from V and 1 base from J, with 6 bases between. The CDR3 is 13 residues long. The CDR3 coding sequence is TGTGCCAGCAGCTTGGGCAGCCAAGAGACCCAGTACTTC. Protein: CASSLGSQETQYF.

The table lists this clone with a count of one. Here the CDR3 DNA reads TGCGCCAGCAGCCAAGGCCGGACACTTGAAGCTTTCTTT. It encodes CASSQGRTLEAFF. The chain has TRBV4-3 and TRBJ1-1; a possible D gene is TRBD1 (5 bases). V was trimmed by 1 base and J by 7 bases, leaving 10 bases between them. Germline CDR1 is LGHNA and CDR2 is YSLEER. The CDR3 totals 13 residues.

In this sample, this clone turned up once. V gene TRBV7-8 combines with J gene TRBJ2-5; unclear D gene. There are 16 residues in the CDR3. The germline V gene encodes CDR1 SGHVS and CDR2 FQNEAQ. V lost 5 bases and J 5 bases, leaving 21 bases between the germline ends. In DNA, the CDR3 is TGTGCCAGCAGCCCCCGTACATCTTACCTCTGGGAGACCCAGTACTTC. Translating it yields CASSPRTSYLWETQYF.

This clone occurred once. The CDR3 region is CASTQSTGVNTEAFF. In nucleotides, the CDR3 is TGTGCCAGCACACAGTCGACAGGGGTGAACACTGAAGCTTTCTTT. The J gene is TRBJ1-1, the V gene TRBV6-1; 8 nucleotides align to TRBD1. Looked up from germline, CDR1 is MNHNS and CDR2 is SASEGT. V shed 7 bases, J shed 0 bases, and the junction held 7 bases outside the gene matches. The CDR3 is made up of 15 amino acids.

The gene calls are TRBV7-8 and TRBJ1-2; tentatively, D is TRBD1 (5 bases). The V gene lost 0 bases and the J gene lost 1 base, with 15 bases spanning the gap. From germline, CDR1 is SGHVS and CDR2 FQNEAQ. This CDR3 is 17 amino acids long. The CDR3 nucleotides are TGTGCCAGCAGCTTAGCGGCTGGGGGGGAAAGTAACTATGGCTACACCTTC. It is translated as CASSLAAGGESNYGYTF.

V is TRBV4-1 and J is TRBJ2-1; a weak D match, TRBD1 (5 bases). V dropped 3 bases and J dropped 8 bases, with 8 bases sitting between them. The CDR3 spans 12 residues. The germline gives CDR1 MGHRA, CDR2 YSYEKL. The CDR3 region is CASSHIGDEQFF. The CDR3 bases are TGCGCCAGCAGCCACATAGGGGATGAGCAGTTCTTC.

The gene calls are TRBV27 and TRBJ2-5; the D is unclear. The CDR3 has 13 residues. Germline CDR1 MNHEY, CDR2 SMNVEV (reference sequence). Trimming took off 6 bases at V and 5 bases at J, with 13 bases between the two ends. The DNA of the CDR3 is TGTGCCAGCAGCACTATAGAATCGGAGACCCAGTACTTC. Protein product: CASSTIESETQYF.